These 25 T cell receptor beta chains were sequenced from one sample in a study of blood T cells in healthy people across ages. Primed by a sample-barcoded 5' primer and a J-beta primer mix, a second PCR proceeded for 7 to 11 cycles. A single record per CDR3 protein comes from TCRdb applying MiXCR to the 5' RACE reads. The repertoire has roughly 2 million distinct CDR3 sequences, just under 50% of them found once; the top ten carry around 2.1%. The sample taken for sequencing was blood. The receptors derive from a woman between 40 and 55 years old in good health.

The table lists this clonotype with a few counts. The genes are TRBV5-1 and TRBJ2-1, with D perhaps TRBD2 (8 bases). Looked up from germline, CDR1 is SGHRS and CDR2 is YFSETQ. Deletions cut 6 bases from V and 1 base from J, with 14 bases between. This CDR3 contains 15 residues. In DNA, the CDR3 is TGCGCCAGCAACCGGGAGGGGGCGTCCTACAATGAGCAGTTCTTC. It codes for CASNREGASYNEQFF.

The chain links TRBV6-1 to TRBJ2-2, with D perhaps matching TRBD2 (6 bases). Germline V CDR1 and CDR2: MNHNS, SASEGT. V was cut by 6 bases and J by 1 base, with 15 bases left in between. The CDR3 runs 16 residues. This chain's CDR3 is CASSAGSGWNTGELFF. CDR3 coding DNA: TGTGCCAGCAGCGCGGGGTCGGGGTGGAACACCGGGGAGCTGTTTTTT.

The rearrangement joins TRBV10-3 to TRBJ2-4; 11 nucleotides line up with TRBD1. V gave up 3 bases and J gave up 6 bases; unmatched junction bases: 1. Germline assignment: CDR1 ENHRY and CDR2 SYGVKD. The CDR3 totals 14 residues. The CDR3 region is CAISDGQGANIQYF. The CDR3 DNA reads as TGTGCCATCAGTGACGGACAGGGGGCAAACATTCAGTACTTC.

The rearrangement uses TRBV20-1 and TRBJ1-1, with 8 bases aligning to TRBD1. J lost 5 bases, V lost 1 base, and 12 bases had no gene match. Germline V lookup: CDR1 DFQATT, CDR2 SNEGSKA (reference sequence). The CDR3 loop spans 16 amino acids. Written as DNA, the CDR3 is TGCAGTGCTAGAGTAAGAGGGGGACAGGTGGGGACTGAAGCTTTCTTT. This gives the protein CSARVRGGQVGTEAFF.

This clonotype is a singleton in its sample. The chain combines TRBV18 with TRBJ2-5; TRBD1 might be the D (6 bases). This CDR3 is built from 14 residues. Trimming cost V 3 bases and J 1 base, with 9 bases left between them. Germline assignment: CDR1 KGHSH and CDR2 LQKENI. The CDR3 nucleotides read TGTGCCAGCTCACCGATACAGGGCCAAGAGACCCAGTACTTC. Translated, it gives CASSPIQGQETQYF.

The J gene is TRBJ2-4, the V gene TRBV11-2; 9 bases are shared with TRBD1. CDR3 size: 15 residues. J gave up 8 bases and V 3 bases, and 8 bases lay outside the gene matches. Germline V gene sequence: CDR1 SGHAT, CDR2 FQNNGV. The DNA for the CDR3 is TGTGCCAGCAGCTTTACGACAGGGGGTCATGACATTCAGTACTTC. Translating gives CASSFTTGGHDIQYF.

CDR3 bases: TGCGCCAGCAGCTTGGGGGCCAGGCAGCAGTTCTTC. As protein: CASSLGARQQFF. This rearrangement joins TRBV5-1 to TRBJ2-1; unclear D gene. The ends were cut back, 0 bases at V and 11 bases at J, with 9 bases in the middle. Germline V gene data show CDR1 as SGHRS and CDR2 as YFSETQ. The CDR3 runs to 12 residues.

The chain carries TRBV9 and TRBJ1-2; possible D gene TRBD1, 6 bases. V lost 2 bases and J lost 3, with 17 bases in between. This CDR3 has 16 amino acids. Germline lookup yields CDR1 SGDLS and CDR2 YYNGEE. CDR3 nucleotide sequence: TGTGCCAGCAGCGTCCCCGCGGGGGGGGGCGACTATGGCTACACCTTC. It encodes CASSVPAGGGDYGYTF.

The CDR3 nucleotides read TGTGCCAGCAGCCCCTTTAGAACCCCGCGAAATGGCTACACCTTC. This sequence encodes CASSPFRTPRNGYTF. This sequence joins TRBV3-1 and TRBJ1-2; no firm D call. CDR1 is LGHDT and CDR2 is YNNKEL in the germline V gene (reference sequence). This CDR3 is 15 amino acids long. V was clipped by 4 bases and J by 6 bases, with 18 bases between them.

In its sample, this clonotype was seen a few times. The V gene is TRBV4-1, the J gene TRBJ2-7, with D uncertain. This CDR3 is built from 16 residues. Germline loops: CDR1 MGHRA, CDR2 YSYEKL. The germline V and J ends were trimmed by 4 bases and 0 bases, with 16 bases remaining between them. The CDR3 sequence: CASSPSAVRGSYEQYF. The CDR3 nucleotides are TGCGCCAGCAGCCCGTCTGCCGTTCGCGGCTCCTACGAGCAGTACTTC.

This clonotype has a handful of counts. The genes are TRBV5-5 and TRBJ2-6, with 11 bases lining up with TRBD1. The junction had 9 bases not matched to a gene; V was cut back by 4 bases and J by 0 bases. The CDR3 totals 19 residues. CDR1 SGHKS and CDR2 YYEKEE come from the germline V gene (reference sequence). The chain's CDR3 is CASSPQGQGVTSGANVLTF. The CDR3 DNA sequence: TGTGCCAGCAGCCCCCAGGGACAGGGGGTAACCTCTGGGGCCAACGTCCTGACTTTC.

The V and J genes are TRBV11-3 and TRBJ2-1, with D perhaps TRBD1 or TRBD2 (5 bases each). V lost 1 base and J 9 bases, leaving 16 bases between the germline ends. The germline V gene has CDR1 SGHNT and CDR2 YENEEA. There are 15 residues in the CDR3. Here the CDR3 reads CASSLGGNTGAEQFF. In nucleotides, the CDR3 is TGTGCCAGCAGCTTAGGAGGAAACACCGGGGCTGAGCAGTTCTTC. Filled out from reference TRBV11-3 and TRBJ2-1, the complete variable domain reads EAGVVQSPRYKIIEKKQPVAFWCNPISGHNTLYWYLQNLGQGPELLIRYENEEAVDDSQLPKDRFSAERLKGVDSTLKIQPAELGDSAVYLCASSLGGNTGAEQFFGPGTRLTVL.

This clonotype showed up just a few times. A much more abundant neighbour one base away suggests this may be a read error. CDR3: CASSAGTNYGYTF. As DNA, the CDR3 is TGTGCCAGCAGTGCCGGGACAAACTATGGCTACACCTTC. The rearrangement joins TRBV6-5 to TRBJ1-2, with D possibly TRBD1 on 6 matching bases. CDR1 and CDR2 from the germline V gene are MNHEY and SVGAGI. V was pared by 5 bases and J by 2 bases, with 9 bases between. This CDR3 region has 13 residues.

This clonotype was picked up a small number of times. V and J are TRBV28 and TRBJ2-5; D gene unclear. Germline CDR1 is MDHEN and CDR2 is SYDVKM. Deletions cut 2 bases from V and 2 bases from J, with 12 bases between. The CDR3 loop spans 15 amino acids. CDR3 region: CASSLIGDRQETQYF. The CDR3 region has the DNA TGTGCCAGCAGTTTAATTGGGGATAGACAAGAGACCCAGTACTTC. Based on the CDR3 plus reference TRBV28 and TRBJ2-5, the full variable domain is DVKVTQSSRYLVKRTGEKVFLECVQDMDHENMFWYRQDPGLGLRLIYFSYDVKMKEKGDIPEGYSVSREKKERFSLILESASTNQTSMYLCASSLIGDRQETQYFGPGTRLLVL.

The gene calls are TRBV11-2 and TRBJ2-5; 8 bases are shared with TRBD2. Looked up from germline, CDR1 is SGHAT and CDR2 is FQNNGV. J was trimmed by 5 bases and V by 8 bases; bases with no gene match: 7. CDR3 length equals 13 residues. CDR3 in amino acids: CASGPGTRETQYF. The CDR3 DNA follows: TGTGCCAGCGGCCCCGGGACTAGGGAGACCCAGTACTTC.

This clonotype was observed a handful of times. The V and J genes are TRBV7-8 and TRBJ2-5; possibly TRBD1 or TRBD2 for D (6 bases each). Germline loops: CDR1 SGHVS, CDR2 FQNEAQ. The V end was cut by 0 bases, the J end by 2 bases, with 16 bases between. The CDR3 sequence is 17 residues long. As DNA, the CDR3 is TGTGCCAGCAGCTTAGCCTCGGGCGGGACACAACAAGAGACCCAGTACTTC. The encoded protein is CASSLASGGTQQETQYF. Filled out from reference TRBV7-8 and TRBJ2-5, the complete variable domain reads GAGVSQSPRYKVAKRGQDVALRCDPISGHVSLFWYQQALGQGPEFLTYFQNEAQLDKSGLPSDRFFAERPEGSVSTLKIQRTQQEDSAVYLCASSLASGGTQQETQYFGPGTRLLVL.

The rearrangement links TRBV3-1 to TRBJ2-3; TRBD2 aligns across 11 bases. This CDR3 spans 16 amino acids. The V gene end was trimmed by 4 bases and the J gene end by 2 bases; junction bases not matched to a gene: 5. The germline gives CDR1 LGHDT, CDR2 YNNKEL (reference sequence). For the CDR3, the DNA is TGTGCCAGCAGCCCAGGGACTAGCGGCATCACAGATACGCAGTATTTT. Its translation is CASSPGTSGITDTQYF.

In this sample, this clonotype turned up a few times. The chain is built from TRBV4-2 and TRBJ1-2, with D maybe TRBD1 (5 bases). Trimming cost V 0 bases and J 8 bases, with 13 bases left between them. The CDR3 totals 14 residues. Per germline, CDR1 LGHNA and CDR2 YNFKEQ. This CDR3 reads CASSQENSRDGYTF. The CDR3 DNA is TGTGCCAGCAGCCAAGAAAATTCCAGGGACGGCTACACCTTC.

This clonotype was seen a few times. The J gene is TRBJ2-5, the V gene TRBV7-9; D not certain. Per the germline V gene, CDR1 is SEHNR and CDR2 is FQNEAQ (reference sequence). The CDR3 has 15 residues. Trimming removed 5 bases from V and 1 base from J, with 14 bases in between. The CDR3 is CASSTVVFFQETQYF. The CDR3 DNA follows: TGTGCCAGCAGCACAGTAGTCTTTTTCCAAGAGACCCAGTACTTC.

This chain uses TRBV4-3 with TRBJ2-3; tentatively, D is TRBD1 or TRBD2 (5 bases each). CDR1 is LGHNA, CDR2 YSLEER, per germline. V lost 4 bases to trimming and J lost 1 base, with 12 bases between them. This CDR3 is 15 amino acids long. CDR3 DNA sequence: TGCGCCAGCAGCCTAGGGGAGAGGGGCACAGATACGCAGTATTTT. Translated: CASSLGERGTDTQYF.

This clonotype showed up just a few times. V usage is TRBV20-1 and J usage is TRBJ2-4; TRBD1 or TRBD2 may be the D gene (5 bases each). The V gene's germline CDR1 is DFQATT and CDR2 SNEGSKA (reference sequence). V lost 1 base to trimming and J lost 6 bases, with 13 bases between them. CDR3 length equals 14 residues. CDR3 amino acids: CSARVTERGNIQYF. The CDR3 DNA follows: TGCAGTGCTAGAGTAACTGAGAGGGGAAACATTCAGTACTTC.

CDR3 coding DNA: TGTGCCAGCAGCCCTCCCCCAGCCTATGGCTACACCTTC. Translating gives CASSPPPAYGYTF. V usage is TRBV7-2 and J usage is TRBJ1-2; D unresolved. Germline V lookup: CDR1 SGHTA, CDR2 FQGNSA. V lost 5 bases and J 4 bases, leaving 11 bases between the germline ends. This CDR3 has 13 amino acids.

This clonotype was detected only a few times. The chain joins TRBV29-1 to TRBJ1-2; TRBD1 agrees at 9 bases. CDR3 length: 14 amino acids. CDR1 and CDR2 from the germline V gene are SQVTM and ANQGSEA. J gave up 5 bases and V 6 bases, and 10 bases lay outside the gene matches. The CDR3: CSVADGTGQYGYTF. The CDR3 DNA follows: TGCAGCGTCGCCGACGGGACAGGGCAGTATGGCTACACCTTC.

On this clonotype itself: A much larger clone is a single base away; this may be a read error. The chain carries TRBV6-5 and TRBJ1-1, with TRBD1 as a possible D gene (6 bases). V was pared by 6 bases and J by 3 bases, with 11 bases between. The CDR3 extends over 13 amino acids. The germline CDR1 and CDR2 sequences are MNHEY and SVGAGI. The CDR3 DNA sequence: TGTGCCAGCAGCCAAACAGGGCACACTGAAGCTTTCTTT. This codes for CASSQTGHTEAFF.

The chain is built from TRBV15 and TRBJ1-2; 8 bases align to TRBD1. V shed 2 bases, J shed 5 bases, and the junction held 4 bases outside the gene matches. The germline gives CDR1 LNHNV, CDR2 YYDKDF (reference sequence). There are 14 residues in the CDR3. CDR3 protein: CATSRPTGGYGYTF. As DNA, the CDR3 is TGTGCCACCAGCAGACCCACAGGGGGATATGGCTACACCTTC.